The present T cell receptor (beta chain) was sequenced within a study of monozygotic twins with inflammatory bowel disease. Of note for this clonotype: Its antigen is unidentified.

Unsorted whole blood yielded the total RNA, with T cells left unselected. TCRdb re-called the 5' RACE reads; one entry per CDR3 protein, DNA not given. The sample's table shows approximately 100,000 distinct CDR3 sequences. Study conclusions and caveats: Repertoire similarity matched across concordant and discordant twins, perhaps owing to limited power.

Germline loops: CDR1 DFQATT, CDR2 SNEGSKA (reference sequence). This CDR3 has 18 amino acids. This TCR came from a human donor with ulcerative colitis or Crohn's disease, or a healthy co-twin of an affected twin (not recorded which). Sample: blood. The V and J genes are TRBV20-1 and TRBJ2-1; TCRdb's D call, TRBD2, is unchecked because there is no DNA. The CDR3 here is CSARDRTSGMSSYNEQFF.